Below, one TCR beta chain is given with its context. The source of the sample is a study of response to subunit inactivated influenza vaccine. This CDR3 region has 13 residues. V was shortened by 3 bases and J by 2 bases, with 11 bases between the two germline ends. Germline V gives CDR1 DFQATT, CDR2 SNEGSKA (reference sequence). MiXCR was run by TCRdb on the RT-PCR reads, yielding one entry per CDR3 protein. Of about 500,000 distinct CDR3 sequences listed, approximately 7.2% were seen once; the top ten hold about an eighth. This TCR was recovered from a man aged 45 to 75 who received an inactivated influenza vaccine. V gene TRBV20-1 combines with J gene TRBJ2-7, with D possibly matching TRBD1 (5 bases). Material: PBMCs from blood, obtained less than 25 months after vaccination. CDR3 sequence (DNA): TGCAGTGCTAGTATCAGGGTTCCCTACGAGCAGTACTTC. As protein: CSASIRVPYEQYF.